This TCR beta chain came from a study of T-cell memory formation after mild COVID-19 (dated by TCRdb to the early 2020s). Regarding the study in general: TCR sequence clusters from the two donors were found to be largely donor specific. Longitudinal TCRalpha and TCRbeta repertoire sequencing tracked T-cell clones expanding and contracting after mild COVID-19 in a couple of donors. The cohort comprised two young, previously healthy adult volunteers, one female and one male.

Sequences LNHDA (CDR1) and SQIVND (CDR2) are obtained from the germline V gene (reference sequence). The CDR3 covers 15 residues, taking in both the cysteine and the phenylalanine. CDR3 DNA is the only sequence kept; it has 45 bases, read in frame from the first base. V is cut by 5 bases and J by 8 bases, and the space between the germline ends is 19 bases. Ficoll-Paque density gradient centrifugation was used to isolate PBMCs. These reads were obtained on an Illumina NovaSeq 6000. Using 5'RACE with constant-segment primers, TCRalpha and TCRbeta cDNA libraries were constructed, with sample barcodes and unique molecular identifiers added in the process. Trizol reagent was used to extract RNA from every sample. Library amplification was performed in two PCR steps, and a second sample barcode and Illumina TruSeq adapters were introduced in the second step. Sequencing of libraries was performed on an Illumina NovaSeq with 2 x 150 bp paired-end reads. From the authors' description of their analysis: The reads were demultiplexed and collapsed into UMI-guided consensus sequences using migec v1.2.7. Using mixcr v2.1.11, UMI consensuses were aligned to TRA and TRB V and J templates and then assembled into clonotypes. A clonotype was counted as expanded or contracted only when both edgeR and NoisET called the clonotype significant, with the noise models trained on biological replicates. For edgeR calls, the cutoffs were a false discovery rate-adjusted p below 0.01 and a log2 fold-change threshold of 1. As an exploratory analysis of dynamics, PCA with hierarchical clustering was applied to max-normalized trajectories of the 1000 most abundant clonotypes. The CD4 or CD8 phenotype of responding clones was assigned using the separately sequenced CD4+ and CD8+ repertoires. The public sequencing data were trimmed at Q25 with fastp and processed into clonotypes with MiXCR by TCRdb, which kept only in-frame beta chains. Every distinct CDR3 protein forms one entry, paired with its most common genes and DNA. TCRdb, not the original authors, processed these V and J calls. For this sample there are 250,000 or so distinct CDR3 sequences; over 15% appear just once. Under 25% of the sample lies in the top ten.

Comment on this clonotype: The antigen it recognizes is unknown. No base qualities exist here, and no much larger clone lies one base off it.

The paper's findings and limits, for the study overall: Whether the second-wave clones peaking on day 37 were SARS-CoV-2 specific was not confirmed. The detection of some responding clones in pre-infection memory suggests that pre-existing cross-reactive memory T cells joined the SARS-CoV-2 response. From day 15 to 85, contracting clones showed balanced CD4/CD8 phenotypes, whereas a second wave of clones that expanded from day 15 to 37 leaned towards CD4+. Contracting CD4+ clones were located mainly in the CM and EM memory subsets, whereas CD8+ clones were found to be enriched in EMRA. Only a couple of mild cases were covered in the study, and larger cohorts including severe cases with pre-infection samples were considered necessary.

This TCR came from a young man who had mild COVID-19 (a few samples of this study predate the infection). The sample titles of this study are shuffled in the database, so cell type and time point are left out; the donor was told from shared clones. Recombination linked TRBV19 to TRBJ2-1, with a weak D call of TRBD2 (7 bases match). The sequenced sample was PBMCs or a T cell subset sorted from them (not recorded which). This receptor carries the CDR3 CASSGGGRAFDEQFF. The DNA sequence reads TGTGCCAGTAGTGGGGGGGGCAGGGCGTTCGATGAGCAGTTCTTC.